Sequencing of this T cell receptor beta chain was carried out in a study of vaccination and CD4 T cells after COVID-19 (dated by TCRdb to between 2021 and 2022). Study-level background: Convalescent patients had a positive SARS-CoV-2 result on nasal swab PCR, and of these patients, fewer than ten had mild disease and one had severe disease. Six males and four females were included in the convalescent cohort, with two Hispanic individuals, seven Caucasians, two Asians and one multiracial person represented. Each participant got two doses of either the Pfizer-BioNTech BNT162b2 vaccine (n=8) or the Moderna mRNA-1273 vaccine (n=2). Post-COVID blood samples were collected from convalescent patients a median of around 96 days after diagnosis, with a range of about 30 to 180 days. Post-vaccine blood samples were collected a median of around 70 days after the second vaccine dose, ranging from roughly 12 to 250 days. Overlapping spike peptide pools from SARS-CoV-2 and from the common cold coronaviruses HCoV-NL63, HCoV-OC43 and HCoV-229E were used as culture stimuli. Control cultures used a CEFX viral epitope pool as positive control, an HIV-1 Nef peptide pool as negative control, or no peptide. In around ten COVID-19 convalescent patients and a handful of infection-naive healthy vaccine recipients, the spike-specific CD4+ TCR repertoire before mRNA vaccination was compared with the repertoire after mRNA vaccination. What the research found in general, with its limitations: In convalescent patients, a median roughly 88% of post-vaccine SARS-CoV-2-reactive clones were detected only after vaccination, suggesting vaccine-specific priming. Of the vaccine-specific clones found in convalescent patients, nearly all (304 of 307) were mono-reactive for SARS-CoV-2 spike instead of being cross-reactive with common cold coronaviruses. An increase in the median number of SARS-CoV-2-reactive clonotypes from 21 after infection to some 40 after vaccination was observed, but the change was not found to be significant. Only a relatively small number of convalescent patients were included in the study, and early timepoints following natural infection were not analyzed.

The library was generated by PCR. DNA from cultured CD4+ T cells was subjected to TCR sequencing with the Oncomine TCR Beta short-read assay at the Johns Hopkins FTIC core. The QIAamp micro DNA kit was used to extract genomic DNA from the cultured CD4+ T cells. Oncomine TCR Beta libraries made from cultured CD4+ T cells were pooled using unique dual indexes and sequenced on an Illumina iSeq 100. In the source study's methods: Non-productive sequences were removed, and CDR3s not starting with C, not ending with F or W, or shorter than 7 amino acids were discarded. The MANAFEST web application identified antigen-specific clonotypes by comparing peptide-stimulated wells against reference wells and other culture wells. For a clone to be called positive, the clone needed an FDR below 0.05, an odds ratio above 5, and a productive frequency above 0.1% in at least two of three replicate wells. Cross-reactive clonotypes were defined as significantly expanded in both SARS-CoV-2 spike wells and at least one common cold coronavirus spike condition. Similarity between CDR3 sequences was evaluated in R version 3.6.1 using Levenshtein distances (stringdist) and unrooted phylogenetic trees (ape). TCRdb cleaned the public reads at Q25 with fastp, built clones with MiXCR and kept in-frame beta chains. Each CDR3 protein appears once, grouped with its most common genes and DNA. The V and J calls shown here were made by TCRdb, not taken from the authors' results. This sample gives 15,000 or so distinct CDR3 sequences in total; approximately 28% of them show up just once. Roughly a sixth of the sample is held by the ten biggest clonotypes.

Reading the label with the study, this specimen's treatment or condition is: roughly 10-day PBMC culture with coronavirus spike peptide pools or control peptides (ViraFEST assay). The study used the ViraFEST assay, which expanded antigen-specific T cells with peptide pools and then identified expanded clonotypes by TCR sequencing. The convalescent patients' positive SARS-CoV-2 PCR tests were from March to December 2020, which was before the Alpha, Beta and Delta variants emerged in the United States. Fewer than 2.5 million PBMCs per well were cultured in IMDM with roughly 5% human AB serum and approximately 9.1 IU/ml IL-2, plus 10 ug/ml peptide pools. On days 3 and 7, half of the culture medium was replaced with fresh IL-2-containing medium. After 10 days of culture, CD4+ T cells were isolated by negative selection with the EasySep CD4+ T cell isolation kit. PBMCs were separated from whole blood using Ficoll-Paque Plus gradient centrifugation and then either used fresh or cryopreserved at -140C. Triplicate wells were generally used for each culture condition.

Remarks on this clonotype: Its binding antigen is unknown. The record has no base qualities; no much larger clone is one base away.

V lost 1 base and J lost 0 bases; the stretch between them is 19 bases long. From the germline V gene (reference sequence), CDR1 is DFQATT and CDR2 is SNEGSKA. Counted from cysteine to phenylalanine, this CDR3 has 18 amino acids. Of all the DNA, just the CDR3 is kept, 54 bases in frame from base 1. The chain is encoded by TRBV20-1 joined to TRBJ2-1, with a tentative D gene TRBD2 over 8 matching bases. The specimen was cultured CD4+ T cells from blood. This TCR derives from a human donor with COVID-19. The CDR3 reads as follows: CSARARGKRGSSYNEQFF. The sequence in DNA is TGCAGTGCTAGAGCCAGGGGGAAGCGGGGGTCCTCCTACAATGAGCAGTTCTTC.